A selection of T cell receptor beta chains follows, all from one sample in a study of cytomegalovirus exposure and HLA in healthy donors. Clones were read by immunoSEQ multiplex PCR, and TCRdb kept only the in-frame ones, dropping some. The top ten clones hold 2.7% of a sample with hundreds of thousands of clones, around four fifths of them seen once. Sequencing was performed on PBMCs. Receptor source: a woman in her fifties or sixties in good health and CMV-seropositive. Both conserved end residues are part of each CDR3. Size values are once, few and many counts, or a class for expanded clones, and some rows have none.

cdr3_aa	v_call	clone_size	j_call
CAAGDRTYEQYF	TRBV6-1	NA	TRBJ2-7
CASSLRTGGTEAFF	TRBV11-2	NA	TRBJ1-1
CASLRGGYGYTF	TRBV28	NA	TRBJ1-2
CASSRQAYGYTF	TRBV5-4	NA	TRBJ1-2
CAWSGRGWTEAFF	TRBV30	NA	TRBJ1-1
CASSFEATGLTAEAFF	TRBV5-1	NA	TRBJ1-1
CASSLMDTNNEQFF	TRBV5-1	NA	TRBJ2-1
CASSRGTGANQPQHF	TRBV27	NA	TRBJ1-5
CAWGLGLAAPDTQYF	TRBV30	NA	TRBJ2-3
CASSLQGAYTEAFF	TRBV6-5	NA	TRBJ1-1
CASSRGTPTDTQYF	TRBV5-4	few	TRBJ2-3
CASSPGQPQETQYF	TRBV18	NA	TRBJ2-5
CASSGGQGAYNEQFF	TRBV5-1	NA	TRBJ2-1
CASSLDAGGNYEQYF	TRBV5-4	NA	TRBJ2-7
CASSLSPMWSKNIQYF	TRBV11-2	NA	TRBJ2-4
CACSKPGTTNYGYTF	TRBV30	NA	TRBJ1-2
CASSAKGLAHEQYF	TRBV6-1	once	TRBJ2-7
CAWNPGGGGYTF	TRBV30	few	TRBJ1-2
CAWSLTGTGGIRPQHF	TRBV30	NA	TRBJ1-5
CASSLSGPGGSFRF	TRBV7-9	NA	TRBJ1-1
CASSPDRDGELFF	TRBV7-2	few	TRBJ2-2
CASRGASGGPGELFF	TRBV2	NA	TRBJ2-2